This passage covers 29 T cell receptor beta chains from one sample sequenced in a study of shared clonotypes between healthy human individuals. This table comes from immunoSEQ multiplex PCR, and its TCRdb copy is limited to in-frame clones, with some not included. The profile shows about 530,000 clones, about 96% of them singletons. The material sequenced was naive CD4+ T cells sorted from blood. Subset meaning: CD45RA+ positively selected. The receptors originated from a woman aged 25 to 39 in good health.

This chain connects TRBV18 to TRBJ2-2; a possible D gene is TRBD1 (6 bases). CDR1 KGHSH and CDR2 LQKENI come from the germline V gene. The CDR3 runs to 16 residues. V was trimmed by 2 bases and J by 3 bases, leaving 13 bases between them. CDR3 coding DNA: TGTGCCAGCTCACCAATAGAACAGGGTCACACCGGGGAGCTGTTTTTT. Its protein is CASSPIEQGHTGELFF.

The chain links TRBV27 to TRBJ1-5; TRBD1 might be the D (6 bases). CDR1 MNHEY and CDR2 SMNVEV come from the germline V gene (reference sequence). The V and J ends lost 3 bases and 7 bases respectively, with 13 bases between them. CDR3 length: 14 residues. Here the CDR3 DNA reads TGTGCCAGCAGTTTTGTGGGGGCTAAACAGCCCCAGCATTTT. Translating it yields CASSFVGAKQPQHF.

The chain joins TRBV5-1 to TRBJ2-5; TRBD2 aligns across 7 bases. Germline V gene lookup returns CDR1 SGHRS and CDR2 YFSETQ. Unmatched junction bases numbered 4, after V lost 0 bases and J lost 2 bases. The CDR3 is made up of 15 amino acids. The CDR3 region is CASSLGGGSQETQYF. The CDR3 DNA is TGCGCCAGCAGCTTGGGTGGCGGGAGTCAAGAGACCCAGTACTTC. Complete variable domain (other parts from reference TRBV5-1 and TRBJ2-5): KAGVTQTPRYLIKTRGQQVTLSCSPISGHRSVSWYQQTPGQGLQFLFEYFSETQRNKGNFPGRFSGRQFSNSRSEMNVSTLELGDSALYLCASSLGGGSQETQYFGPGTRLLVL.

The chain recombines TRBV30 with TRBJ2-7; a weak D match, TRBD1 (5 bases). Germline V gene data show CDR1 as GTSNPN and CDR2 as SVGIG (reference sequence). Trimming took off 3 bases at V and 3 bases at J, with 15 bases between the two ends. The CDR3 runs to 14 residues. As DNA, the CDR3 is TGTGCCTGGAGCGGACATCAGGGATTCTACGAGCAGTACTTC. It codes for CAWSGHQGFYEQYF.

The chain couples TRBV19 to TRBJ2-2, with TRBD1 as a possible D gene (5 bases). Germline V gene sequence: CDR1 LNHDA, CDR2 SQIVND (reference sequence). This CDR3 region has 14 residues. Deletions cut 9 bases from V and 4 bases from J, with 15 bases between. CDR3 amino acids: CASRAGRGTGELFF. The DNA for the CDR3 is TGTGCCAGCCGAGCAGGAAGGGGCACCGGGGAGCTGTTTTTT.

This rearrangement joins TRBV18 to TRBJ2-7, with D unresolved. Between the trimmed V and J ends, which lost 6 bases and 3 bases, there was a span of 18 bases. CDR1 and CDR2 (germline): KGHSH, LQKENI. This CDR3 region has 15 residues. The CDR3 protein is CASSPTPGPGYEQYF. CDR3 nucleotides: TGTGCCAGCTCCCCTACGCCCGGACCCGGCTACGAGCAGTACTTC.

The chain uses TRBV6-1 and TRBJ1-1; D remains ambiguous. The CDR3 has 10 amino acids. In germline, CDR1 is MNHNS, CDR2 SASEGT. V was pared by 8 bases and J by 1 base, with 2 bases between. CDR3 protein: CASANTEAFF. CDR3 nucleotide sequence: TGTGCCAGCGCGAACACTGAAGCTTTCTTT.

This chain joins TRBV28 and TRBJ1-2; 8 bases match TRBD1. Germline loops: CDR1 MDHEN, CDR2 SYDVKM. This CDR3 spans 16 amino acids. The junction had 12 bases not matched to a gene; V was cut back by 6 bases and J by 3 bases. CDR3 loop: CASRLSGQGGYYGYTF. The CDR3 bases are TGTGCCAGCAGACTTTCCGGACAGGGCGGGTACTATGGCTACACCTTC.

The table lists this clone with a count of one. The V gene is TRBV6-1, the J gene TRBJ2-5; a possible D gene is TRBD2 (5 bases). V was pared by 1 base and J by 2 bases, with 17 bases between. The CDR3 totals 17 residues. Germline V gives CDR1 MNHNS, CDR2 SASEGT. CDR3 in amino acids: CASSEDLAEVLQETQYF. For the CDR3, the DNA is TGTGCCAGCAGTGAAGATCTAGCCGAAGTCCTACAAGAGACCCAGTACTTC.

The chain links TRBV28 to TRBJ2-6; D unclear. The CDR3 spans 15 residues. Germline assignment: CDR1 MDHEN and CDR2 SYDVKM. V was clipped by 0 bases and J by 2 bases, with 5 bases between them. The CDR3 region is CASSLWGPGANVLTF. As DNA, the CDR3 is TGTGCCAGCAGTTTATGGGGCCCTGGGGCCAACGTCCTGACTTTC.

As for this clone: Other DNA sequences of this sample code for an identical CDR3. The chain couples TRBV28 to TRBJ1-2; 9 bases agree with TRBD1. The length of the CDR3 is 13 residues. Germline CDR1 and CDR2: MDHEN and SYDVKM. J gave up 7 bases and V 6 bases, and 6 bases lay outside the gene matches. The CDR3 DNA reads TGTGCCAGCAGCCTACAGGGGGCAGCTGGCTACACCTTC. Translation: CASSLQGAAGYTF.

The V call is TRBV5-5, the J call TRBJ1-2, with D unresolved. The CDR3 consists of 13 residues. V lost 3 bases and J lost 4, with 10 bases in between. The germline V gene encodes CDR1 SGHKS and CDR2 YYEKEE (reference sequence). The CDR3 region has the DNA TGTGCCAGCAGCTCGGAACAGTCCTATGGCTACACCTTC. This gives the protein CASSSEQSYGYTF.

The gene calls are TRBV5-6 and TRBJ2-5; possible D gene TRBD2, 5 bases. Germline CDR1 is SGHDT and CDR2 is YYEEEE. Trimming stripped 2 bases from V and 2 bases from J, with 10 bases between. CDR3 length: 14 amino acids. CDR3 loop: CASSFSGSQETQYF. The DNA for the CDR3 is TGTGCCAGCAGCTTTAGTGGGAGTCAAGAGACCCAGTACTTC. Combining the CDR3 with reference TRBV5-6 and TRBJ2-5 gives the whole variable domain DAGVTQSPTHLIKTRGQQVTLRCSPKSGHDTVSWYQQALGQGPQFIFQYYEEEERQRGNFPDRFSGHQFPNYSSELNVNALLLGDSALYLCASSFSGSQETQYFGPGTRLLVL.

The chain couples TRBV5-1 to TRBJ2-1, with a weak D call TRBD2 (5 bases). The length of the CDR3 is 16 residues. Trimming took off 4 bases at V and 7 bases at J, with 21 bases between the two ends. The germline CDR1 and CDR2 sequences are SGHRS and YFSETQ. CDR3 sequence (DNA): TGCGCCAGCAGCCCGGTCTTAGGTAGGAGGCCAAATGAGCAGTTCTTC. Translating it yields CASSPVLGRRPNEQFF.

This chain joins TRBV15 and TRBJ2-2, with TRBD2 identical over 7 bases. Germline CDR1 is LNHNV and CDR2 is YYDKDF (reference sequence). This CDR3 has 17 residues. Germline trimming cut 0 bases from V and 4 bases from J; bases unmatched to any gene: 8. CDR3 in DNA: TGTGCCACCAGCAGAGATGGGAGGGCAGGTGCCACCGGGGAGCTGTTTTTT. Translating gives CATSRDGRAGATGELFF.

V gene TRBV1 combines with J gene TRBJ2-3. TRBV1 is designated a pseudogene. The CDR3 sequence is 12 residues long. The CDR3: CTSSRSTDTQYF. The CDR3, as DNA: TGCACCAGCAGTCGATCCACAGATACGCAGTATTTT.

The V gene is TRBV5-5, the J gene TRBJ2-7; 8 positions agree with TRBD1. CDR3 size: 16 residues. Losses at the gene ends were 3 bases for V and 0 bases for J; bases not matched to a gene: 8. CDR1 is SGHKS and CDR2 is YYEKEE in the germline V gene (reference sequence). The CDR3 here is CASSSSWDRSSYEQYF. CDR3 nucleotide sequence: TGTGCCAGCAGCTCCTCCTGGGACAGGAGCTCCTACGAGCAGTACTTC.

This clone has a single count. This chain uses TRBV6-5 with TRBJ1-6; TRBD1 matches 8 bases. Germline V gene sequence: CDR1 MNHEY, CDR2 SVGAGI. The CDR3 totals 14 residues. With V trimmed by 2 bases and J by 9 bases, 3 bases remained unmatched. CDR3 loop: CASSYGTGGSPLHF. The CDR3 coding sequence is TGTGCCAGCAGTTACGGGACAGGAGGTTCACCCCTCCACTTT.

The J gene is TRBJ2-1, the V gene TRBV5-4, with 12 bases identical to TRBD2. Germline CDR1 and CDR2: SGHNT and YYREEE (reference sequence). The CDR3 length is 16 residues. V gave up 3 bases and J gave up 8 bases; unmatched junction bases: 9. The CDR3 protein is CASSSPTSGSRYEQFF. CDR3 DNA: TGTGCCAGCAGCTCCCCGACTAGCGGGAGTCGGTATGAGCAGTTCTTC.

The chain joins TRBV6-5 to TRBJ2-5, with 10 bases fitting TRBD1. This CDR3 is 14 amino acids long. Trimming at V came to 6 bases and at J to 4 bases, leaving 5 bases not matched to a gene. Germline V gives CDR1 MNHEY, CDR2 SVGAGI. The CDR3 loop reads CASSMGTGAETQYF. The CDR3, as DNA: TGTGCCAGCAGCATGGGGACAGGGGCAGAGACCCAGTACTTC.

The V call is TRBV5-1, the J call TRBJ1-1; the D gene is possibly TRBD1 (6 bases). In germline, CDR1 is SGHRS, CDR2 YFSETQ. The CDR3 has 14 residues. V dropped 0 bases and J dropped 4 bases, with 10 bases sitting between them. The chain's CDR3 is CASSLAEGGTEAFF. CDR3 nucleotide sequence: TGCGCCAGCAGCTTGGCGGAGGGGGGCACTGAAGCTTTCTTT. Complete variable domain (other parts from reference TRBV5-1 and TRBJ1-1): KAGVTQTPRYLIKTRGQQVTLSCSPISGHRSVSWYQQTPGQGLQFLFEYFSETQRNKGNFPGRFSGRQFSNSRSEMNVSTLELGDSALYLCASSLAEGGTEAFFGQGTRLTVV.

The rearrangement uses TRBV27 and TRBJ1-1, with D perhaps TRBD1 (6 bases). In germline, CDR1 is MNHEY, CDR2 SMNVEV (reference sequence). V was shortened by 1 base and J by 0 bases, with 18 bases between the two germline ends. This CDR3 comprises 18 residues. The CDR3 is CASSLYGRGARVNTEAFF. The CDR3 nucleotides read TGTGCCAGCAGTTTATACGGGCGGGGGGCGCGAGTGAACACTGAAGCTTTCTTT.

A single count supports this clone. V and J are TRBV27 and TRBJ2-3; possibly TRBD1 for D (5 bases). This CDR3 has 15 amino acids. Deletions cut 0 bases from V and 1 base from J, with 8 bases between. The germline gives CDR1 MNHEY, CDR2 SMNVEV (reference sequence). CDR3 sequence: CASSLSSRGTDTQYF. The CDR3 DNA reads as TGTGCCAGCAGTTTATCGAGCAGGGGCACAGATACGCAGTATTTT.

The rearrangement uses TRBV18 and TRBJ2-7, with D perhaps TRBD2 (6 bases). Germline CDR1 KGHSH, CDR2 LQKENI. V lost 8 bases to trimming and J lost 4 bases, with 15 bases between them. CDR3 length equals 13 residues. The DNA of the CDR3 is TGTGCCAGCACAAAAGGGACTCCTTACGAGCAGTACTTC. Its protein is CASTKGTPYEQYF.

This chain joins TRBV5-1 and TRBJ2-3; 10 nucleotides align to TRBD2. With V trimmed by 4 bases and J by 4 bases, 9 bases remained unmatched. The CDR3 runs to 16 residues. Germline values: CDR1 SGHRS, CDR2 YFSETQ. The CDR3 DNA follows: TGCGCCAGCAGCGTGGGTAGCGGGAGGTCCCCAGATACGCAGTATTTT. Its protein product is CASSVGSGRSPDTQYF.

The gene calls are TRBV28 and TRBJ2-5, with 8 bases lining up with TRBD1. The J call may be wrong; the DNA end is better matched by TRBJ2-7. The CDR3 has 15 residues. CDR1 and CDR2 (germline): MDHEN, SYDVKM. Here the CDR3 reads CASSLSGTGSYEQYF. DNA for the CDR3: TGTGCCAGCAGTTTATCCGGGACAGGCTCCTACGAGCAGTACTTC.

The chain recombines TRBV18 with TRBJ2-7; 7 nucleotides agree with TRBD1. This CDR3 is built from 15 residues. Germline V gives CDR1 KGHSH, CDR2 LQKENI. The V and J ends lost 0 bases and 3 bases, in that order; junction bases with no gene match: 5. CDR3 DNA: TGTGCCAGCTCACCACCAACAGGGGTCTACTACGAGCAGTACTTC. Encoded protein: CASSPPTGVYYEQYF.

The chain employs TRBV11-2 and TRBJ2-1; D is possibly TRBD2 (5 bases). CDR3 size: 16 residues. Looked up from germline, CDR1 is SGHAT and CDR2 is FQNNGV. Trimming pared 4 bases from V and 8 bases from J, leaving 21 bases between. Here the CDR3 reads CASSSRNGNRRDEQFF. Written as DNA, the CDR3 is TGTGCCAGCAGCTCACGAAACGGGAATCGGCGGGATGAGCAGTTCTTC.

The chain couples TRBV2 to TRBJ1-3; D ambiguous. Germline CDR1 is SNHLY and CDR2 is FYNNEI. V lost 1 base and J lost 2, with 6 bases in between. CDR3 length equals 14 residues. The CDR3 DNA follows: TGTGCCAGCAGTGAAGGTTTCGCTGGAAACACCATATATTTT. Translated, it gives CASSEGFAGNTIYF.